Listed below are T cell receptor beta chains from one sample, sequenced in a study of shared clonotypes between healthy human individuals. Sequenced by immunoSEQ multiplex PCR; TCRdb stores in-frame clones only, minus some. The sample yields about 690,000 clones, 90% seen once. Sequenced sample: memory CD8+ T cells from PBMCs. Source of these receptors: a man younger than 30 in good health. Some clones in this sample may be carry-over from other donors' samples. The CDR3 runs from the conserved cysteine through the conserved F or W. Fields, in order: clone size, V gene, J gene, D gene, CDR3 DNA, CDR3 protein. A D gene is named only where the DNA matches it firmly. Expanded clones get a size class; other rows say once, few or many, or leave the size out.

>-|TRBV6-1|TRBJ2-3|-
TGTGCCAGCAGTGAATTTAGGACTGGGGCAGATACGCAGTATTTT
CASSEFRTGADTQYF
>-|TRBV29-1|TRBJ2-1|-
TGCAGCGTTAAGGGCGGCAGCTCCTACAATGAGCAGTTCTTC
CSVKGGSSYNEQFF
>-|TRBV7-9|TRBJ1-4|-
TGTGCCAGCAGCTTAGGTGAGGGGCGCGGTGAAAAACTGTTTTTT
CASSLGEGRGEKLFF
>-|TRBV6-1|TRBJ2-1|-
TGTGCCAGCAGTGAAGAGACCCGGGCAAATGAGCAGTTCTTC
CASSEETRANEQFF
>-|TRBV25-1|TRBJ1-2|-
TGTGCCAGCCTCGGGGACGGCTACACCTTC
CASLGDGYTF
>-|TRBV11-2|TRBJ2-7|TRBD1
TGTGCCAGCAGCCACGGCCGGGACAGTGTCTACGAGCAGTACTTC
CASSHGRDSVYEQYF
>-|TRBV28|TRBJ2-5|TRBD2
TGTGCCAGCAGTAATCCGGGGAGGGCCCCTCAAGAGACCCAGTACTTC
CASSNPGRAPQETQYF
>-|TRBV6-4|TRBJ2-7|-
TGTGCCAGCAGTGGTGCCGGGACGGGCTCCTACGAGCAGTACTTC
CASSGAGTGSYEQYF
>-|TRBV5-1|TRBJ2-6|TRBD1
TGCGCCAGCAGCTTTTTGAGGGGGCTTTCTGGGGCCAACGTCCTGACTTTC
CASSFLRGLSGANVLTF
>few|TRBV6-5|TRBJ2-5|-
TGTGCCAGCAGTTACGGAGAGACCCAGTACTTC
CASSYGETQYF
>-|TRBV6-1|TRBJ1-1|TRBD1
TGTGCCAGCACACAGGGGGGGATGAACACTGAAGCTTTCTTT
CASTQGGMNTEAFF
>-|TRBV4-1|TRBJ2-2|-
TGCGCCAGCAGCCAAGAGGGGGCTAGGGAGGCCGGGGAGCTGTTTTTT
CASSQEGAREAGELFF
>-|TRBV7-9|TRBJ2-7|-
TGTGCCAGCAGCCTTTCCGAGGCTACCTACGAGCAGTACTTC
CASSLSEATYEQYF
>-|TRBV29-1|TRBJ2-7|TRBD2
TGCAGCGTTGAAGGGGTTAGCGGGAGATCTTTCTACGAGCAGTACTTC
CSVEGVSGRSFYEQYF
>-|TRBV7-3|TRBJ1-5|-
TGTGCCAGCAGCTTATTAGGGGGAAGCAATCAGCCCCAGCATTTT
CASSLLGGSNQPQHF
>-|TRBV28|TRBJ1-2|-
TGTGCCAGCAGTCGCTATGGCTACACCTTC
CASSRYGYTF